Presented here are 7 T cell receptor beta chains from one specimen sequenced in a study of T cell responses to AZD1222 COVID-19 vaccine. Sequenced by immunoSEQ multiplex PCR; TCRdb stores in-frame clones only, minus some. The sample consists of 100,000 to 120,000 clones, roughly four fifths of them appearing once. Specimen: peripheral blood, collected on day 0 of AZD1222 vaccination. The receptor source for this set is an adult in good health.

This clone has a single count. DNA for the CDR3: TGTGCCACCAGTGACCCCAGGACATCTGGAAACACCATATATTTT. It translates to CATSDPRTSGNTIYF. The genes are TRBV24-1 and TRBJ1-3, with D perhaps TRBD1 (5 bases). Trimming cost V 4 bases and J 1 base, with 10 bases left between them. From germline, CDR1 is KGHDR and CDR2 SFDVKD. The CDR3 sequence is 15 residues long.

V usage is TRBV5-1 and J usage is TRBJ2-7, with D perhaps TRBD2 (5 bases). The CDR3 is 15 amino acids. Germline CDR1 SGHRS, CDR2 YFSETQ. Trimming cost V 0 bases and J 0 bases, with 10 bases left between them. CDR3 sequence: CASSLASSRSYEQYF. The CDR3 nucleotides are TGCGCCAGCAGCTTGGCTAGCTCACGCTCCTACGAGCAGTACTTC. Full variable domain (remainder filled in from reference TRBV5-1 and TRBJ2-7): KAGVTQTPRYLIKTRGQQVTLSCSPISGHRSVSWYQQTPGQGLQFLFEYFSETQRNKGNFPGRFSGRQFSNSRSEMNVSTLELGDSALYLCASSLASSRSYEQYFGPGTRLTVT.

The chain couples TRBV18 to TRBJ2-2; D might be TRBD1 (5 bases). Trimming cost V 4 bases and J 1 base, with 10 bases left between them. In germline, CDR1 is KGHSH, CDR2 LQKENI. The CDR3 is 15 residues long. DNA for the CDR3: TGTGCCAGCTCACATCCGACAGAGAACACCGGGGAGCTGTTTTTT. This sequence encodes CASSHPTENTGELFF.

This clone appeared a few times. This chain uses TRBV5-1 with TRBJ1-3; 8 bases agree with TRBD1. Per the germline V gene, CDR1 is SGHRS and CDR2 is YFSETQ. The CDR3 is made up of 17 amino acids. V lost 4 bases, J lost 4 bases, and 13 bases stayed unmatched. CDR3 nucleotides: TGCGCCAGCAGCGGCGGACAGGGAGTTCCTCTAGGAAACACCATATATTTT. Protein product: CASSGGQGVPLGNTIYF.

The J gene is TRBJ1-2, the V gene TRBV28; possible D gene TRBD1, 5 bases. The CDR3 covers 13 residues. The V and J ends lost 8 bases and 4 bases respectively, with 14 bases between them. Germline V lookup: CDR1 MDHEN, CDR2 SYDVKM. CDR3 nucleotides: TGTGCCAGCGCGACAGACCCTCCCTATGGCTACACCTTC. This encodes CASATDPPYGYTF.

The gene calls are TRBV18 and TRBJ2-2; TRBD1 aligns across 9 bases. This CDR3 region has 14 residues. V lost 7 bases, J lost 5 bases, and 5 bases stayed unmatched. Germline V CDR1 and CDR2: KGHSH, LQKENI. The CDR3 reads CASLTGTGTGELFF. The CDR3 region has the DNA TGTGCCAGCTTAACCGGGACAGGGACCGGGGAGCTGTTTTTT. The variable domain in full, with the rest retrieved from reference TRBV18 and TRBJ2-2, is NAGVMQNPRHLVRRRGQEARLRCSPMKGHSHVYWYRQLPEEGLKFMVYLQKENIIDESGMPKERFSAEFPKEGPSILRIQQVVRGDSAAYFCASLTGTGTGELFFGEGSRLTVL.

The chain recombines TRBV7-9 with TRBJ2-3; TRBD2 agrees at 7 bases. With 5 bases clipped from V and 2 bases from J, the junction kept 13 bases outside the gene matches. From germline, CDR1 is SEHNR and CDR2 FQNEAQ (reference sequence). The CDR3 covers 17 residues. The CDR3 bases are TGTGCCAGCAGCAATCTACCGACTAGCCGACACACAGATACGCAGTATTTT. This encodes CASSNLPTSRHTDTQYF.